The present TCR beta chain was sequenced within a study of CD8 T cells in ankylosing spondylitis. This clonotype was seen many times. TCRdb re-called the 5' RACE reads through MiXCR, storing one row per CDR3 protein. The sample lists 200,000 to 300,000 distinct CDR3 sequences, about 10% occurring once. CDR3 length equals 13 residues. J lost 3 bases, V lost 10 bases, and 8 bases had no gene match. The germline V gene has CDR1 SGHRS and CDR2 YFSETQ. The sample comprised blood, either unsorted or a sorted T cell fraction (not recorded which). This receptor was identified in a male donor with ankylosing spondylitis or in good health (not recorded which). The genes are TRBV5-1 and TRBJ2-3; TRBD2 agrees at 7 bases. The CDR3 DNA reads as TGCGCCGGGCGGAGTAGCGGGACAGATACGCAGTATTTT. Protein product: CAGRSSGTDTQYF.